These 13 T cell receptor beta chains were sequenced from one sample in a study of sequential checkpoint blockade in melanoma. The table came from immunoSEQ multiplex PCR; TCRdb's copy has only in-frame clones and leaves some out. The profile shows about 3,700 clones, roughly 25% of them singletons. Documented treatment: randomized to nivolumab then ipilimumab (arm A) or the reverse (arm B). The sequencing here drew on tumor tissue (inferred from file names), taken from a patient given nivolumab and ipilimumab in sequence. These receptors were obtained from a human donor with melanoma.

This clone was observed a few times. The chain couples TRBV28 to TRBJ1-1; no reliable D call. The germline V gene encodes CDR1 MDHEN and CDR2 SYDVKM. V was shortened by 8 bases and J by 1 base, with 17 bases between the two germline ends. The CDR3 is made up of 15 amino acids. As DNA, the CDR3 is TGTGCCAGCCTCAAGGTTCCTTTTAGGAACACTGAAGCTTTCTTT. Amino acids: CASLKVPFRNTEAFF.

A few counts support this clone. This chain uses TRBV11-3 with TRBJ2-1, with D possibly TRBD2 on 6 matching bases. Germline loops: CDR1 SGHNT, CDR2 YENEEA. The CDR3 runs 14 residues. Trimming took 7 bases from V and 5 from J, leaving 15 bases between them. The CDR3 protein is CASTLLAADNEQFF. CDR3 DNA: TGTGCCAGCACCCTACTAGCAGCAGACAATGAGCAGTTCTTC.

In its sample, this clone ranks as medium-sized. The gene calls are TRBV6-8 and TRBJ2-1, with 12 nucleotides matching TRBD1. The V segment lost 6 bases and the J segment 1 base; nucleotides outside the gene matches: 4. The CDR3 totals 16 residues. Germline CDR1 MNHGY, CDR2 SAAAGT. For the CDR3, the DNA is TGTGCCAGCAGGGGGGACAGGGGGCGATCCTACAATGAGCAGTTCTTC. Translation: CASRGDRGRSYNEQFF.

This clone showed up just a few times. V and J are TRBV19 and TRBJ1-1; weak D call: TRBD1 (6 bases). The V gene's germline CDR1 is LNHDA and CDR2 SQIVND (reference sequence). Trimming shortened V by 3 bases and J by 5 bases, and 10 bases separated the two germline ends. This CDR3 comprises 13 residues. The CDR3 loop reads CASSMAGVTEAFF. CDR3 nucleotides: TGTGCCAGTAGTATGGCAGGGGTGACTGAAGCTTTCTTT. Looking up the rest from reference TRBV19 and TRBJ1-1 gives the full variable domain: DGGITQSPKYLFRKEGQNVTLSCEQNLNHDAMYWYRQDPGQGLRLIYYSQIVNDFQKGDIAEGYSVSREKKESFPLTVTSAQKNPTAFYLCASSMAGVTEAFFGQGTRLTVV.

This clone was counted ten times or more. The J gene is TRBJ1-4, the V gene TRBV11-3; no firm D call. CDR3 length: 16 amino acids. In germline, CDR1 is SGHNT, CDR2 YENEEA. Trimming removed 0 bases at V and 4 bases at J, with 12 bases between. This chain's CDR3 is CASSLEDGRLNEKLFF. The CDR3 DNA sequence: TGTGCCAGCAGCTTAGAGGATGGCAGACTTAATGAAAAACTGTTTTTT.

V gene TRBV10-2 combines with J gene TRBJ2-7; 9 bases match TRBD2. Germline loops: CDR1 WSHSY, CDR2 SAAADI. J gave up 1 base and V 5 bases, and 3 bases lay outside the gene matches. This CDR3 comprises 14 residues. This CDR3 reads CASSSSGSSYEQYF. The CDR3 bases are TGCGCCAGCAGTAGTAGCGGGAGTTCCTACGAGCAGTACTTC.

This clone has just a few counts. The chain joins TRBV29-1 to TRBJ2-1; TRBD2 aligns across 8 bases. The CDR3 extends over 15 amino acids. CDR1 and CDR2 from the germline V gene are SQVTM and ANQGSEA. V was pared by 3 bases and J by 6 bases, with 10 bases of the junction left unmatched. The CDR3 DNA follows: TGCAGCGTTGACGAGCGGGAGTTTTTCGTCAATGAGCAGTTCTTC. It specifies CSVDEREFFVNEQFF.

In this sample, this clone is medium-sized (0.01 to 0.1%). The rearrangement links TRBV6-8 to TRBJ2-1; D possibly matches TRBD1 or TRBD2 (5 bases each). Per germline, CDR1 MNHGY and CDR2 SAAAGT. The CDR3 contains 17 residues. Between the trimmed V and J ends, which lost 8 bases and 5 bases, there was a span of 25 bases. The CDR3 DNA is TGTGCCAGCGGTATAACTTGGGACGCTCCTACCGACAATGAGCAGTTCTTC. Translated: CASGITWDAPTDNEQFF.

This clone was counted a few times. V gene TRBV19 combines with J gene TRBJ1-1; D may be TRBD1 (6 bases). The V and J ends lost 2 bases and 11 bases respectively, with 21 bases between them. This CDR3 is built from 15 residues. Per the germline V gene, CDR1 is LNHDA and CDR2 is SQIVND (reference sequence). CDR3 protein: CASSISPDSPLGAFF. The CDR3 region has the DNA TGTGCCAGTAGTATATCTCCGGACAGCCCTTTGGGTGCTTTCTTT.

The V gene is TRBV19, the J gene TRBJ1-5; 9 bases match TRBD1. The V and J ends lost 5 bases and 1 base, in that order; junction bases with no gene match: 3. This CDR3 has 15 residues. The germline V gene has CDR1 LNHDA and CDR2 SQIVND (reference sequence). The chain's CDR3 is CASSPQGASNQPQHF. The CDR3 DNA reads TGTGCCAGTAGTCCACAGGGGGCGAGCAATCAGCCCCAGCATTTT.

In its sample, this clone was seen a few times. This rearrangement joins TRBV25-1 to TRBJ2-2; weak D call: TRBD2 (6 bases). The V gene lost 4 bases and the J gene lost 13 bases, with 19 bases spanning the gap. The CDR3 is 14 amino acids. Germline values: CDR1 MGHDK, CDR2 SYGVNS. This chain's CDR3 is CASSGKFGGSALFF. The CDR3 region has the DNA TGTGCCAGCAGTGGCAAGTTTGGGGGGTCGGCGCTGTTTTTT.

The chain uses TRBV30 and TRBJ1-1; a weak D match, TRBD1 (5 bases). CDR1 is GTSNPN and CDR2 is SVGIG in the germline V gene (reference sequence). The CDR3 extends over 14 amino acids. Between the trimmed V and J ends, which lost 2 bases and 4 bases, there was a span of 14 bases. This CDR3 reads CAWSYGTLATEAFF. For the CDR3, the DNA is TGTGCCTGGAGTTATGGGACCCTCGCCACTGAAGCTTTCTTT.

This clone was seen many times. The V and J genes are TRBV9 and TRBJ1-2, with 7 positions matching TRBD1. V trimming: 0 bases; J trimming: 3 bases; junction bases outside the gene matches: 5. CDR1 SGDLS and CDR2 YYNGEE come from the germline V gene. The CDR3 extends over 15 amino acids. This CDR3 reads CASSVVDRADYGYTF. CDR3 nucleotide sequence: TGTGCCAGCAGCGTAGTAGACAGGGCAGACTATGGCTACACCTTC.